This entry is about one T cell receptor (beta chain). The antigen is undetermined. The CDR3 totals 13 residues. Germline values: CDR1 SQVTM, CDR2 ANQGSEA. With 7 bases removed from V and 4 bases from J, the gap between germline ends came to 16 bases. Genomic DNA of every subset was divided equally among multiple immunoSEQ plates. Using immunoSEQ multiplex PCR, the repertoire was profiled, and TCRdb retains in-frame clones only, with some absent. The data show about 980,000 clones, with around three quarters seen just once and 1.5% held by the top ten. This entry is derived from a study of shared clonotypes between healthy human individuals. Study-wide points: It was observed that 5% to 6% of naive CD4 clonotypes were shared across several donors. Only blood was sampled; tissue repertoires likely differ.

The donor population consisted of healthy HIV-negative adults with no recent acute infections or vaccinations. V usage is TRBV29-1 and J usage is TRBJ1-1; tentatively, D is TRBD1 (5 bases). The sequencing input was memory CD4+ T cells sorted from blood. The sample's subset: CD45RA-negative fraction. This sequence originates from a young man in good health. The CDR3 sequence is CSAQNGRGTEAFF. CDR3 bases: TGCAGCGCCCAGAATGGGAGGGGCACTGAAGCTTTCTTT.